This T cell receptor (beta chain) is from a study of blood T cell repertoires in COVID-19. Whole-study context: Whether acute or convalescent, the COVID-19 samples came from the United States, Italy and Spain. PBMCs, B-cell-depleted T cells, or T cells provided the cDNA or gDNA that made up the material.

Authors' data handling: Amplification from reference gene primers served as the basis for estimated nucleated cell counts. Profiling relied on immunoSEQ multiplex PCR, and the TCRdb table lists in-frame clones only, not all of them. D and trimming come from the DNA, and the V and J calls and clone size come from that table. The table shows about 430,000 clones, with roughly 90% occurring only once. Followed over time, Seattle patients had been enrolled while infection was active. CDR1 is MNHEY, CDR2 SVGEGT, per germline. Trimming removed 5 bases at V and 5 bases at J, with 18 bases between. The CDR3 covers 15 residues.

The sample comprised peripheral blood. This clonotype was obtained from a young man with COVID-19, enrolled during active disease. The rearrangement links TRBV6-2 or TRBV6-3 to TRBJ1-2, with D maybe TRBD1 (5 bases). CDR3: CASSRASQGEYGYTF. The CDR3 coding sequence is TGTGCCAGCAGTCGGGCTTCTCAGGGTGAATATGGCTACACCTTC.